This T cell receptor beta chain was captured in a study of cytomegalovirus exposure and HLA in healthy donors. Study-wide background: Earlier work reported about 110 million unique TCR beta sequences from about 170 million T cells. Study observations and caveats: With high specificity and sensitivity, the classifier reportedly diagnosed cytomegalovirus status. The HLA-A and HLA-B alleles of most subjects were reportedly predicted accurately from TCR beta sequences. Later on, a genetic analysis was performed. It linked a missense variant in DCLRE1C with V- and J-gene trimming of TCR beta.

The PCR ran on 60 Vbeta and 13 Jbeta primers. The method was immunoSEQ multiplex PCR; TCRdb's version includes in-frame clones alone and lacks a portion of them. The specimen's table records 130,000 to 150,000 clones. V gave up 2 bases and J gave up 1 base, with 9 bases separating them. The germline V gene has CDR1 MGHRA and CDR2 YSYEKL. This CDR3 is 15 amino acids long. A note on this clone: Its cognate antigen is unknown.

The chain employs TRBV4-1 and TRBJ1-5; D is undetermined. The specimen sequenced was PBMCs. This sequence was found in a woman between 50 and 59 years old in good health and CMV-seronegative. CDR3 residues: CASSQSRPSNQPQHF. The CDR3 coding sequence is TGCGCCAGCAGCCAATCCAGGCCAAGCAATCAGCCCCAGCATTTT.